The text below deals with one TCR beta chain. Its antigen remains unidentified. Other DNA sequences in the sample encode the same CDR3. Assay execution proceeded at the deep level. Libraries were prepared by immunoSEQ multiplex PCR; TCRdb keeps only in-frame clonotypes and omits some of them. The sample records approximately 2.4 million clones, nearly 97% being singletons. The data were obtained in a study of shared clonotypes between healthy human individuals. Study results and limitations: The study drew on few donors, limiting represented genetic and exposure-history diversity. The four-donor shared clonotypes exceeded non-shared clonotypes in generation probability, with non-shared ones scoring lower.

The donors, healthy adults who were HIV-negative, had experienced no recent acute infections or vaccinations. The clonotype originates from a young man in good health. Sequencing input: naive CD4+ T cells sorted from blood. Subset denoted: CD45RA+ positively selected.

DNA of the CDR3: TGTGCCAGCAGCGTCGGGTCGAACACTGAAGCTTTCTTT. This encodes CASSVGSNTEAFF. This sequence joins TRBV9 and TRBJ1-1, with D hard to call. This CDR3 comprises 13 residues. The V gene lost 2 bases and the J gene lost 1 base, with 6 bases spanning the gap. Germline V gives CDR1 SGDLS, CDR2 YYNGEE.